This is a list of T cell receptor beta chains from one sample in a study of blood T cell repertoires in COVID-19. Here immunoSEQ multiplex PCR was the method, and the copy in TCRdb shows in-frame clones only, minus some. The sample holds 200,000 to 250,000 clones; roughly 80% are singletons and the top ten take around 3.3%. Sequenced input: peripheral blood. The receptors derive from a woman aged 18-30 years with acute or convalescent COVID-19. The CDR3 runs from the conserved cysteine through the conserved F or W. The order of the fields is V gene, clone size, J gene, D gene, CDR3 protein, CDR3 DNA. D genes are given only for firm matches. Not every row has a clone size; where given, it reads once, few, many or a size class.

v_gene: TRBV4-3; abundance: .; j_gene: TRBJ1-2; d_gene: .; CDR3aa: CASSQDLGGGYTF; CDR3nt: TGCGCCAGCAGCCAAGATCTGGGAGGTGGCTACACCTTC
v_gene: TRBV7-2; abundance: .; j_gene: TRBJ2-7; d_gene: .; CDR3aa: CASSLAGAQYEQYF; CDR3nt: TGTGCCAGCAGCTTAGCAGGGGCACAATACGAGCAGTACTTC
v_gene: TRBV12-3/TRBV12-4; abundance: .; j_gene: TRBJ1-2; d_gene: .; CDR3aa: CASSPRRGYGYTF; CDR3nt: TGTGCCAGCAGTCCGCGACGAGGGTATGGCTACACCTTC
v_gene: TRBV10-3; abundance: .; j_gene: TRBJ1-6; d_gene: TRBD1; CDR3aa: CAIRPGQEGTPLHF; CDR3nt: TGTGCCATCAGGCCGGGACAGGAGGGTACTCCCCTCCACTTT
v_gene: TRBV6-2/TRBV6-3; abundance: few; j_gene: TRBJ1-4; d_gene: .; CDR3aa: CASSNDRSATNEKLFF; CDR3nt: TGTGCCAGCAGTAACGACAGGTCCGCAACTAATGAAAAACTGTTTTTT
v_gene: TRBV28; abundance: .; j_gene: TRBJ1-1; d_gene: .; CDR3aa: CASSFVRMGFMNTEAFF; CDR3nt: TGTGCCAGCAGTTTTGTCAGGATGGGCTTTATGAACACTGAAGCTTTCTTT
v_gene: TRBV19; abundance: .; j_gene: TRBJ2-2; d_gene: TRBD2; CDR3aa: CASVGTSDSGELFF; CDR3nt: TGTGCCAGTGTGGGGACTAGCGATTCCGGGGAGCTGTTTTTT
v_gene: TRBV11-2; abundance: few; j_gene: TRBJ2-7; d_gene: TRBD1; CDR3aa: CASSGQGAYEQYF; CDR3nt: TGTGCCAGCAGCGGACAGGGTGCCTACGAGCAGTACTTC
v_gene: TRBV12-5; abundance: .; j_gene: TRBJ2-2; d_gene: TRBD2; CDR3aa: CASGLGGLAGSIGGGELFF; CDR3nt: TGTGCTAGTGGTTTGGGAGGACTAGCGGGATCAATCGGGGGCGGGGAGCTGTTTTTT
v_gene: TRBV28; abundance: .; j_gene: TRBJ2-2; d_gene: TRBD1; CDR3aa: CASSPSGQGTNTGELFF; CDR3nt: TGTGCCAGCAGTCCGAGCGGACAGGGCACGAACACCGGGGAGCTGTTTTTT
v_gene: TRBV19; abundance: .; j_gene: TRBJ2-3; d_gene: .; CDR3aa: CASSMADTDTQYF; CDR3nt: TGTGCCAGTAGTATGGCAGATACAGATACGCAGTATTTT
v_gene: TRBV30; abundance: .; j_gene: TRBJ2-3; d_gene: .; CDR3aa: CAWKGAASTDTQYF; CDR3nt: TGTGCCTGGAAAGGGGCCGCTAGCACAGATACGCAGTATTTT
v_gene: TRBV5-1; abundance: .; j_gene: TRBJ2-1; d_gene: TRBD1; CDR3aa: CASSLGDRVNEQFF; CDR3nt: TGCGCCAGCAGCTTGGGCGACAGGGTTAATGAGCAGTTCTTC
v_gene: TRBV6-5; abundance: .; j_gene: TRBJ2-5; d_gene: .; CDR3aa: CASSYPDNQETQYF; CDR3nt: TGTGCCAGCAGTTACCCGGACAACCAAGAGACCCAGTACTTC
v_gene: TRBV25-1; abundance: .; j_gene: TRBJ2-7; d_gene: TRBD1; CDR3aa: CASSESGQGYEQYF; CDR3nt: TGTGCCAGCAGTGAATCTGGACAGGGTTACGAGCAGTACTTC
v_gene: TRBV6-1; abundance: few; j_gene: TRBJ1-3; d_gene: TRBD1; CDR3aa: CASSDKTGAEYGNTIYF; CDR3nt: TGTGCCAGCAGTGATAAAACAGGGGCCGAATATGGAAACACCATATATTTT
v_gene: TRBV12-3/TRBV12-4; abundance: .; j_gene: TRBJ1-2; d_gene: .; CDR3aa: CASSFSGDYGYTF; CDR3nt: TGTGCCAGCAGTTTTTCCGGGGACTATGGCTACACCTTC
v_gene: TRBV7-9; abundance: .; j_gene: TRBJ2-1; d_gene: .; CDR3aa: CASSPPDGSARNEQFF; CDR3nt: TGTGCCAGCAGCCCTCCTGACGGGAGCGCAAGGAATGAGCAGTTCTTC
v_gene: TRBV7-9; abundance: .; j_gene: TRBJ2-3; d_gene: TRBD1; CDR3aa: CASSPGTGSTDTQYF; CDR3nt: TGTGCCAGCAGCCCCGGGACAGGGAGCACAGATACGCAGTATTTT
v_gene: TRBV4-2; abundance: .; j_gene: TRBJ1-5; d_gene: .; CDR3aa: CASSHEGLGQPQHF; CDR3nt: TGTGCCAGCAGCCACGAGGGTTTGGGGCAGCCCCAGCATTTT
v_gene: TRBV29-1; abundance: .; j_gene: TRBJ2-5; d_gene: TRBD2; CDR3aa: CSVVPLAGGTETQYF; CDR3nt: TGCAGCGTCGTACCCTTAGCGGGAGGCACAGAGACCCAGTACTTC
v_gene: TRBV20-1; abundance: .; j_gene: TRBJ2-7; d_gene: .; CDR3aa: CSASLVSDEQYF; CDR3nt: TGCAGTGCTAGTTTGGTTAGCGACGAGCAGTACTTC
v_gene: TRBV7-9; abundance: .; j_gene: TRBJ1-2; d_gene: .; CDR3aa: CASSLSGVWNYGYTF; CDR3nt: TGTGCCAGCAGCTTATCGGGGGTGTGGAACTATGGCTACACCTTC
v_gene: TRBV7-3; abundance: few; j_gene: TRBJ1-6; d_gene: .; CDR3aa: CASSLYGWQSNSPLHF; CDR3nt: TGTGCCAGCAGCTTATACGGGTGGCAGTCTAATTCACCCCTCCACTTT
v_gene: TRBV7-9; abundance: .; j_gene: TRBJ1-1; d_gene: TRBD1; CDR3aa: CASSSGQENTEAFF; CDR3nt: TGTGCCAGCAGCTCGGGACAGGAGAACACTGAAGCTTTCTTT
v_gene: TRBV7-2; abundance: .; j_gene: TRBJ1-5; d_gene: .; CDR3aa: CASSLEVAGTAANQPQHF; CDR3nt: TGTGCCAGCAGCCTGGAAGTAGCGGGGACGGCTGCCAATCAGCCCCAGCATTTT
v_gene: TRBV30; abundance: .; j_gene: TRBJ2-5; d_gene: .; CDR3aa: CAWSVLAETQYF; CDR3nt: TGTGCCTGGAGTGTACTAGCAGAGACCCAGTACTTC
v_gene: TRBV27; abundance: .; j_gene: TRBJ1-5; d_gene: .; CDR3aa: CASSLDSDQPQHF; CDR3nt: TGTGCCAGCAGTTTAGACAGCGATCAGCCCCAGCATTTT
v_gene: TRBV3-1/TRBV3-2; abundance: .; j_gene: TRBJ2-1; d_gene: TRBD2; CDR3aa: CASSQDGLAGREFF; CDR3nt: TGTGCCAGCAGCCAAGACGGGCTAGCGGGCCGGGAGTTCTTC
v_gene: TRBV19; abundance: .; j_gene: TRBJ1-4; d_gene: .; CDR3aa: CASSIDFGKLFF; CDR3nt: TGTGCCAGTAGTATAGATTTCGGAAAACTGTTTTTT
v_gene: TRBV7-9; abundance: .; j_gene: TRBJ1-2; d_gene: .; CDR3aa: CASSPGGHYGYTF; CDR3nt: TGTGCCAGCAGCCCCGGGGGGCACTATGGCTACACCTTC
v_gene: TRBV19; abundance: few; j_gene: TRBJ2-3; d_gene: .; CDR3aa: CASAPGAVDTQYF; CDR3nt: TGTGCCAGCGCCCCGGGAGCGGTAGATACGCAGTATTTT
v_gene: TRBV6-5; abundance: .; j_gene: TRBJ2-7; d_gene: TRBD1; CDR3aa: CASSYSLTGDEQYF; CDR3nt: TGTGCCAGCAGTTACTCATTGACAGGGGACGAGCAGTACTTC
v_gene: TRBV30; abundance: few; j_gene: TRBJ1-1; d_gene: .; CDR3aa: CAWRAQISGTEAFF; CDR3nt: TGTGCCTGGAGGGCCCAAATAAGCGGTACTGAAGCTTTCTTT
v_gene: TRBV29-1; abundance: .; j_gene: TRBJ2-1; d_gene: .; CDR3aa: CSVEGQGNEQFF; CDR3nt: TGCAGCGTTGAGGGACAAGGCAATGAGCAGTTCTTC
v_gene: TRBV3-1/TRBV3-2; abundance: .; j_gene: TRBJ1-6; d_gene: .; CDR3aa: CASSQADPPLHF; CDR3nt: TGTGCCAGCAGCCAGGCCGATCCACCCCTCCACTTT
v_gene: TRBV29-1; abundance: few; j_gene: TRBJ1-4; d_gene: TRBD1; CDR3aa: CSAVTGDEKLFF; CDR3nt: TGCAGCGCTGTGACAGGGGACGAAAAACTGTTTTTT
v_gene: TRBV24-1; abundance: .; j_gene: TRBJ2-5; d_gene: TRBD2; CDR3aa: CATSDLGLAGGRETQYF; CDR3nt: TGTGCCACCAGTGATTTGGGTCTAGCGGGAGGTAGGGAGACCCAGTACTTC
v_gene: TRBV5-8; abundance: .; j_gene: TRBJ2-6; d_gene: .; CDR3aa: CASSFRSSGANVLTF; CDR3nt: TGTGCCAGCAGCTTTAGAAGCTCTGGGGCCAACGTCCTGACTTTC
v_gene: TRBV18; abundance: once; j_gene: TRBJ2-7; d_gene: .; CDR3aa: CASSPRGLYEQYF; CDR3nt: TGTGCCAGCTCACCAAGGGGTCTCTACGAGCAGTACTTC
v_gene: TRBV19; abundance: .; j_gene: TRBJ1-6; d_gene: .; CDR3aa: CASSDRRNSPLHF; CDR3nt: TGTGCCAGTAGCGACAGACGAAATTCACCCCTCCACTTT
v_gene: TRBV14; abundance: .; j_gene: TRBJ2-1; d_gene: .; CDR3aa: CASSRGSGESSYNEQFF; CDR3nt: TGTGCCAGCAGCCGAGGGTCGGGGGAAAGCTCCTACAATGAGCAGTTCTTC
v_gene: TRBV4-3; abundance: .; j_gene: TRBJ1-2; d_gene: .; CDR3aa: CASSQGLGAPYGYTF; CDR3nt: TGCGCCAGCAGCCAAGGGTTGGGGGCTCCATATGGCTACACCTTC
v_gene: TRBV13; abundance: .; j_gene: TRBJ2-2; d_gene: .; CDR3aa: CASSLYRNTGELFF; CDR3nt: TGTGCCAGCAGCTTGTATCGGAACACCGGGGAGCTGTTTTTT
v_gene: TRBV15; abundance: .; j_gene: TRBJ2-1; d_gene: .; CDR3aa: CATSQRGGAGEGDEQFF; CDR3nt: TGTGCCACCAGCCAGAGAGGGGGGGCGGGTGAGGGCGATGAGCAGTTCTTC
v_gene: TRBV28; abundance: .; j_gene: TRBJ2-7; d_gene: TRBD2; CDR3aa: CASSLPGGLSYEQYF; CDR3nt: TGTGCCAGCAGTTTACCGGGAGGACTCTCCTACGAGCAGTACTTC
v_gene: TRBV5-1; abundance: .; j_gene: TRBJ2-7; d_gene: TRBD1; CDR3aa: CASSVSSGTASYEQYF; CDR3nt: TGCGCCAGCAGCGTTTCCTCCGGGACAGCCTCCTACGAGCAGTACTTC
v_gene: TRBV30; abundance: .; j_gene: TRBJ1-6; d_gene: .; CDR3aa: CAWSGSYNSPLHF; CDR3nt: TGTGCCTGGTCTGGGAGCTATAATTCACCCCTCCACTTT
v_gene: TRBV6-1; abundance: .; j_gene: TRBJ1-3; d_gene: TRBD1; CDR3aa: CASSGGTGLSGGNTIYF; CDR3nt: TGTGCCAGCAGTGGAGGGACAGGGCTCTCGGGCGGAAACACCATATATTTT
v_gene: TRBV12-5; abundance: .; j_gene: TRBJ1-1; d_gene: TRBD1; CDR3aa: CASGLGTGGLTEAFF; CDR3nt: TGTGCTAGTGGTTTGGGAACAGGGGGCCTCACTGAAGCTTTCTTT
v_gene: TRBV28; abundance: .; j_gene: TRBJ1-2; d_gene: .; CDR3aa: CASSIPDSPNGYTF; CDR3nt: TGTGCCAGCAGTATACCAGACAGCCCCAATGGCTACACCTTC
v_gene: TRBV7-2; abundance: .; j_gene: TRBJ1-5; d_gene: TRBD1; CDR3aa: CASRQGAEPQHF; CDR3nt: TGTGCCAGCCGTCAGGGGGCTGAGCCCCAGCATTTT
v_gene: TRBV7-9; abundance: .; j_gene: TRBJ2-7; d_gene: .; CDR3aa: CASSSYDEQYF; CDR3nt: TGTGCCAGCAGCTCCTACGACGAGCAGTACTTC
v_gene: TRBV28; abundance: .; j_gene: TRBJ1-2; d_gene: .; CDR3aa: CASSLWEYGYTF; CDR3nt: TGTGCCAGCAGTTTATGGGAGTACGGCTACACCTTC
v_gene: TRBV13; abundance: .; j_gene: TRBJ2-1; d_gene: TRBD2; CDR3aa: CASSWESGSSYNEQFF; CDR3nt: TGTGCCAGCAGCTGGGAGAGCGGGAGCTCCTACAATGAGCAGTTCTTC
v_gene: TRBV27; abundance: .; j_gene: TRBJ1-5; d_gene: .; CDR3aa: CASSSQGSNQPQHF; CDR3nt: TGTGCCAGCAGTTCCCAGGGGAGCAATCAGCCCCAGCATTTT
v_gene: TRBV27; abundance: .; j_gene: TRBJ2-7; d_gene: TRBD2; CDR3aa: CASSLSGSYEQYF; CDR3nt: TGTGCCAGCAGTTTAAGCGGGAGCTACGAGCAGTACTTC